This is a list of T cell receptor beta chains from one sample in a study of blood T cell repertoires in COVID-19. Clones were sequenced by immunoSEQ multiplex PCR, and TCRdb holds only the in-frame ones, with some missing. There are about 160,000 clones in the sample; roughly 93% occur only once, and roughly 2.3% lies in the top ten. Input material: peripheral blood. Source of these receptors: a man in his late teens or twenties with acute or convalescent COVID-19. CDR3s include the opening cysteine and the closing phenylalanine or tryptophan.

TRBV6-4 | CASSDNPPGRGTDTQYF
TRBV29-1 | CSAGSWGGSGELFF
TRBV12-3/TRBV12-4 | CASAAPDRETQYF
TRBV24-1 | CATSSTGTGSGYTF
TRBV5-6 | CASTRGGSWDTEAFF
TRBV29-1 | CSVPVGGGRTGELFF
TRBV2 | CASRGLKGELGGYTF
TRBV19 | CASSIGHYNGYTF
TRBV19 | CASSIVTGVYGYTF
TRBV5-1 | CASSYHTQGWETQYF
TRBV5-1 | CASSPLAGGEQYF
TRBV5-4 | CASSFRDRDNYGYTF
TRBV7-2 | CASSLTRQRGGNTDTQYF
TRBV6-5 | CASNRVGREYEQYF
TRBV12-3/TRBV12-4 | CASLPGRNTEAFF
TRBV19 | CASSMADRGRNQPQHF
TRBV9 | CASSFQEGTGVSPLHF
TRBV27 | CASSSKGQPAGEKLFF
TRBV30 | CAWSEGRHEQYF
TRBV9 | CASSVRDSGNTIYF
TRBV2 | CAGERDRFTYEQYF
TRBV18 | CASSPPLTGLMNTEAFF
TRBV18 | CASSPPGGLNSDTEAFF
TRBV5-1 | CASSTGGQGVYEQYF